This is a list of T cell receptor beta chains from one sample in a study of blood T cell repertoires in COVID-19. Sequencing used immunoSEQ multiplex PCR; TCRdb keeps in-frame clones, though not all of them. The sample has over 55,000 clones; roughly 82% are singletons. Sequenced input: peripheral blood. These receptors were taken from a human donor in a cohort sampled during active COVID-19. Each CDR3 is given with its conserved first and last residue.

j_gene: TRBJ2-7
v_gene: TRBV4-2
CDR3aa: CASSQGYRDEQYF

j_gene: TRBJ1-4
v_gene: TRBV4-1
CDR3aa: CASSLTGSQISKLFF

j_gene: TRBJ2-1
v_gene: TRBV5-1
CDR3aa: CASETSGGLGEQFF

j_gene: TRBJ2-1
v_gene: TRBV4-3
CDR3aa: CASSRTSGGANEQFF

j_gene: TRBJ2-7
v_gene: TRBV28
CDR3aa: CAIGTGDLTGQYF

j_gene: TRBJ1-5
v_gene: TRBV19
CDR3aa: CASSRAGNQPQHF

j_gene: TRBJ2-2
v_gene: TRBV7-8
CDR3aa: CASSSGFILNTGELFF

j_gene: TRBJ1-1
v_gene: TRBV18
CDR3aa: CASSVDGDTEAFF

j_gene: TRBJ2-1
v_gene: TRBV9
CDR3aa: CASSVDLNAGYNEQFF

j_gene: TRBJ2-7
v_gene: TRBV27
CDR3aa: CASSLAASGAYEQYF

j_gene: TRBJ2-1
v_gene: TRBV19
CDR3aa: CASSSPQGGGSYEQFF

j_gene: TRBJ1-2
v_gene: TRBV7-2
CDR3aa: CASSLVVQSLSRTF

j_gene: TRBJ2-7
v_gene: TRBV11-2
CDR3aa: CASSLGGSYEQYF

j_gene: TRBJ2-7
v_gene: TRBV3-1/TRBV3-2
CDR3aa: CASSFRTGEQYF

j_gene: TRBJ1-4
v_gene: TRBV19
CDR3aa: CASSSGQNEKLFF

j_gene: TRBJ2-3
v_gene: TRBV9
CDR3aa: CASSATGSLSDTQYF

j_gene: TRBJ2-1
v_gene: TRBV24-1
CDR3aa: CATSDLSGGAYNEQFF

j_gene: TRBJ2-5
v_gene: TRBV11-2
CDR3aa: CASSLTELSAETQYF

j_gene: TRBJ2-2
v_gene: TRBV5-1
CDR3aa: CASSWTSGDTGELFF

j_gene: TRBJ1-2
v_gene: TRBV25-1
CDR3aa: CASSAVNYGYTF

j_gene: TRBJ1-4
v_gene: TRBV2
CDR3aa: CASSRQAEKLFF

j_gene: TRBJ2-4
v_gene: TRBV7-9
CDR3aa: CASSLAEKVAKNIQYF

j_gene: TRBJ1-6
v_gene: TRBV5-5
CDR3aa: CASSLVGTVNSPLHF

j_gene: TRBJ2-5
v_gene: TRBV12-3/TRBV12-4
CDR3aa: CASSFRRGSTQYF

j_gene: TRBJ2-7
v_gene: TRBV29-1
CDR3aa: CSVAGGALSSYEQYF

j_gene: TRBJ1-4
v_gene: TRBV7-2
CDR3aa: CASSSQANLNEKLFF

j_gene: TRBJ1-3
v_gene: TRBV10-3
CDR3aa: CAISEPNRGRDTIYF

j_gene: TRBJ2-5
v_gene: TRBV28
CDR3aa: CASSLGLAGETQYF

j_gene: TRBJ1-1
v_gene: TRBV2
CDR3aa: CASTVARNTEAFF

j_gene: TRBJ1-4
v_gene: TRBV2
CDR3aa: CASTRNLATNEKLFF

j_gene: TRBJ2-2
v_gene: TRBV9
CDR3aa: CASSPRWGVNTGELFF

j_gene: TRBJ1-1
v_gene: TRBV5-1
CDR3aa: CASSADMSGTEAFF

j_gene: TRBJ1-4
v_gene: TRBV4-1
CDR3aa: CASSHGSPGTGRGSTNEKLFF

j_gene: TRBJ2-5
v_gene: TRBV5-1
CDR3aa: CASSPGGGATQETQYF

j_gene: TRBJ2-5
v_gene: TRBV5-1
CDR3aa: CASSPDLETQYF

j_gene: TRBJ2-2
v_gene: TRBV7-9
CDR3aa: CASSSLRTGGLVGELFF

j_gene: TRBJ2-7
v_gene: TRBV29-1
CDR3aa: CSVAIGTGSPYEQYF

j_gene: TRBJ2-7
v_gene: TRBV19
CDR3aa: CASSMTATYEQYF

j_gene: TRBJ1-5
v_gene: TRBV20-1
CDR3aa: CSASAGTGVNQPQHF

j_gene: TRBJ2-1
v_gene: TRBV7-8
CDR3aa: CASSLALTVLGEQFF

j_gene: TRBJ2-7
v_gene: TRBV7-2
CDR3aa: CASSSPPQGRSYEQYF

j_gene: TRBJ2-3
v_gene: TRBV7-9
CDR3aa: CASSLGGGGPLPHTQYF

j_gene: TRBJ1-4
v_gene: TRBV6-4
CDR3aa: CASSARQSTTNEKLFF

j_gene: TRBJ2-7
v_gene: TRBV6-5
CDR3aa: CASSTHPETSAEQYF

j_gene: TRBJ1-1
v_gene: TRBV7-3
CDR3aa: CASSRTGTRDTEAFF

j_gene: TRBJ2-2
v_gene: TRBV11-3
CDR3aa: CASNTASFGTGELFF

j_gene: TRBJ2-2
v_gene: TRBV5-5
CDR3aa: CASSWGLGTANTGELFF

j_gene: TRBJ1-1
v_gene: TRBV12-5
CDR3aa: CASGSHARPIEAFF

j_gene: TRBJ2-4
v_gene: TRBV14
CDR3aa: CASSPLRGGDKNIQYF

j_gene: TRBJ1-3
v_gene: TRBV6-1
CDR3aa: CASSEVGQGVGNTIYF

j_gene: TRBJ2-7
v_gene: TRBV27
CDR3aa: CASSPGGAVTFLSYF

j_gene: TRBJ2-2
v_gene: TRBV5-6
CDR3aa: CASSLAGGPNTGELFF

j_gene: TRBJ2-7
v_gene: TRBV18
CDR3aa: CASSPQQRLSGTGDSDEQYF

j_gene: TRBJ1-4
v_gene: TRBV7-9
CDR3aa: CASSGGQGPLNEKLFF

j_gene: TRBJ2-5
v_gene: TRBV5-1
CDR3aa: CASSLWGASGLGAPETQYF